This TCR beta chain is drawn from a study of blood T cell repertoires in COVID-19. The overall study: Acute and convalescent COVID-19 specimens originated in the United States, Italy and Spain. PBMCs, B-cell-depleted T cells, or T cells were the source of the cDNA or gDNA that made up the material.

In the original workflow: For nucleated cells, counts were estimated from reference gene primer amplification. The repertoire was sequenced with immunoSEQ multiplex PCR; TCRdb's copy has only in-frame clones and lacks some. V and J calls and clone size are copied from that table; D and trimming were computed from the DNA. The sample holds some 130,000 clones, 70% to 85% seen once. With 8 bases removed from V and 5 bases from J, the gap between germline ends came to 15 bases. The CDR3 is made up of 13 amino acids. The TCR sequence derives from a man aged 55 to 70 who had recovered from COVID-19. Input material: peripheral blood. The chain is built from TRBV12-3 or TRBV12-4 and TRBJ1-2; no clear D. The CDR3: CASSRARGYGYTF. The CDR3 DNA reads as TGTGCCAGCTCCCGAGCCCGCGGGTATGGCTACACCTTC.